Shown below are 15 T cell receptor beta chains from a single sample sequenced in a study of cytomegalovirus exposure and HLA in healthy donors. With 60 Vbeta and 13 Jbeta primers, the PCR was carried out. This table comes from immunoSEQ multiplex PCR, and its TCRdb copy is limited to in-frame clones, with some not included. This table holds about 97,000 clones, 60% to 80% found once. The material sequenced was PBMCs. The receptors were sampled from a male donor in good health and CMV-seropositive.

Here the CDR3 reads CASSRDRHYEQYF. The CDR3, as DNA: TGTGCCAGCAGCCGGGACAGGCACTACGAGCAGTACTTC. This sequence joins TRBV7-9 and TRBJ2-7; TRBD1 matches at 8 bases. V gave up 5 bases and J gave up 3 bases; unmatched junction bases: 3. Per the germline V gene, CDR1 is SEHNR and CDR2 is FQNEAQ (reference sequence). CDR3 length: 13 residues.

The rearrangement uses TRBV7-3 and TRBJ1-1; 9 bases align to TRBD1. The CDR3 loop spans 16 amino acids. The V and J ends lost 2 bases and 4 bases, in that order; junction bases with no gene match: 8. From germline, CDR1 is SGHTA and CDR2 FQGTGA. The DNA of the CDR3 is TGTGCCAGCAGCTTAGCGCCCGGGACAGGGATCACTGAAGCTTTCTTT. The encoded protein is CASSLAPGTGITEAFF.

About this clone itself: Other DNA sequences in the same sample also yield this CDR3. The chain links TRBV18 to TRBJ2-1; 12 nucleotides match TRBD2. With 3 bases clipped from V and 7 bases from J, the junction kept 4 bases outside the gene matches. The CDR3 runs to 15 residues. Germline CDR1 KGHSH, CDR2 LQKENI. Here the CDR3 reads CASSPLGLAGNEQFF. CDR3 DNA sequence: TGTGCCAGCTCACCGTTAGGACTAGCGGGGAATGAGCAGTTCTTC.

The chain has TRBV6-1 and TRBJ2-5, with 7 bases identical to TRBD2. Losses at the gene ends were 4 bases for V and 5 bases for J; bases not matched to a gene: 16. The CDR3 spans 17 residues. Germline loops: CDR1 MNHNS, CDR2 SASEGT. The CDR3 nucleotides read TGTGCCAGCAGTGCCTCTAGGCTGACTAGCCGGTGGGAGACCCAGTACTTC. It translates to CASSASRLTSRWETQYF.

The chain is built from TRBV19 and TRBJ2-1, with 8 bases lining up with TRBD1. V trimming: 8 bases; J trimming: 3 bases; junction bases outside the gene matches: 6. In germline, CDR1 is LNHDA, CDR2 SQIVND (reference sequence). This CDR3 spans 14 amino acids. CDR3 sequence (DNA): TGTGCCAGTGGACAGGGAAGTGGCTACAATGAGCAGTTCTTC. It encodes CASGQGSGYNEQFF.

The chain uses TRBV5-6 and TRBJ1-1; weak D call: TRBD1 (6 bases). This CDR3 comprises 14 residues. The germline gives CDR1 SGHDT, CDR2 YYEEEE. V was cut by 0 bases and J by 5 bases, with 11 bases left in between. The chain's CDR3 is CASSLDRVGTEAFF. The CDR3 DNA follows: TGTGCCAGCAGCTTGGACAGGGTGGGTACTGAAGCTTTCTTT.

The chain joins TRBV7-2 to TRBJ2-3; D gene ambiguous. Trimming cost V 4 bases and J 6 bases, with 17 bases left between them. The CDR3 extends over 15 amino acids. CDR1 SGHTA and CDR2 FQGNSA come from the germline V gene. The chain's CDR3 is CASSSLGLASDTQYF. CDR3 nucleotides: TGTGCCAGCAGCTCCCTCGGGTTGGCAAGTGATACGCAGTATTTT.

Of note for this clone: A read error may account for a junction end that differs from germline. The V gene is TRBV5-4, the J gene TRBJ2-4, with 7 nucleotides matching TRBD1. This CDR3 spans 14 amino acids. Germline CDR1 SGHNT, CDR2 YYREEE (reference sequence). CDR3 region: CASSSTGEENSQYF. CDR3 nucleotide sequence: TGTGCCAGCAGCTCCACAGGGGAAGAAAACAGTCAGTACTTC.

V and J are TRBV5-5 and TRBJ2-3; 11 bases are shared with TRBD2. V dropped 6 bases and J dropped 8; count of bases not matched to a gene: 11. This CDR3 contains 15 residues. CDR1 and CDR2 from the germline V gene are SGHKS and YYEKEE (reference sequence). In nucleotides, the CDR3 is TGTGCCAGCACCCTGACTAGCGGGATTGGTGGTACGCAGTATTTT. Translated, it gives CASTLTSGIGGTQYF.

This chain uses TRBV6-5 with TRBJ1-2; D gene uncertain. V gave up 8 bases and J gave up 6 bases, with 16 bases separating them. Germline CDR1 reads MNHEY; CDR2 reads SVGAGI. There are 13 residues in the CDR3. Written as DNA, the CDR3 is TGTGCCAGCTGGAGCAGTCTTGGCAATGGCTACACCTTC. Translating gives CASWSSLGNGYTF.

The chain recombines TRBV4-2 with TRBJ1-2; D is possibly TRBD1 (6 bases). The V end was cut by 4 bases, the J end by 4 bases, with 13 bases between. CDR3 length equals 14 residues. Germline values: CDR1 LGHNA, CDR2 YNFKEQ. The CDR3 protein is CASSPGVGAYGYTF. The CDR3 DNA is TGTGCCAGCAGCCCCGGAGTGGGGGCCTATGGCTACACCTTC.

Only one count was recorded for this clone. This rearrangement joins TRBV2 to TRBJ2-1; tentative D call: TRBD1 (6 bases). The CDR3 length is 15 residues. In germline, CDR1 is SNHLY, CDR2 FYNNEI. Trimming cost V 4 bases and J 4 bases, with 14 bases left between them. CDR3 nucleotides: TGTGCCAGCAGTGTTACCGGGACAACGTACAATGAGCAGTTCTTC. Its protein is CASSVTGTTYNEQFF. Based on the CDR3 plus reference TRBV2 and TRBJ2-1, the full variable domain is EPEVTQTPSHQVTQMGQEVILRCVPISNHLYFYWYRQILGQKVEFLVSFYNNEISEKSEIFDDQFSVERPDGSNFTLKIRSTKLEDSAMYFCASSVTGTTYNEQFFGPGTRLTVL.

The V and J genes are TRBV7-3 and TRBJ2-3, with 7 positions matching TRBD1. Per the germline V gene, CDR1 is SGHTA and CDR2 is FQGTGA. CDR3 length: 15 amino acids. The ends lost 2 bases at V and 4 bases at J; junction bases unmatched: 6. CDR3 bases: TGTGCCAGCAGCTTAGAGGGGGCGCTCGCAGATACGCAGTATTTT. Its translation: CASSLEGALADTQYF.

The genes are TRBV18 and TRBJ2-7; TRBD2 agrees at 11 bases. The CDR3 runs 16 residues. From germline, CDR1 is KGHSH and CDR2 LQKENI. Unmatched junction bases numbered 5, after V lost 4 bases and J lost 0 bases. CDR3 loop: CASSLSSGRPSYEQYF. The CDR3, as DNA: TGTGCCAGCTCACTCTCTAGCGGGAGGCCCTCCTACGAGCAGTACTTC.

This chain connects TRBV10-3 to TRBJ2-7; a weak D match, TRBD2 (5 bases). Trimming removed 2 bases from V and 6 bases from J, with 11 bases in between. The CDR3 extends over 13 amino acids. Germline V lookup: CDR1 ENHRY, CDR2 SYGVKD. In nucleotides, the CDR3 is TGTGCCATCAGTGAGATCATACGGGGCGAGCAGTACTTC. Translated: CAISEIIRGEQYF.